This TCR beta chain was sequenced for a study of cytomegalovirus exposure and HLA in healthy donors. General study points: CMV serostatus was the sole immune exposure data available. Most TCRs appeared rarely, but some public TCRs recurred in many donors. Later, TCR association rates were found to vary by HLA locus, highest for DRB1 and lowest for HLA-C. There were several of the most significant clusters that appeared linked to common viral pathogens in a later analysis.

PCR primers comprised 60 Vbeta and 13 Jbeta primers. The repertoire was sequenced with immunoSEQ multiplex PCR; TCRdb's copy has only in-frame clones and lacks some. Among 200,000 to 250,000 clones listed, roughly 89% were seen once. The germline CDR1 and CDR2 sequences are SGHRS and YFSETQ. CDR3 length equals 17 residues. J was trimmed by 0 bases and V by 3 bases; bases with no gene match: 8. With respect to this clone: Its antigen remains unidentified.

The TCR was taken from a woman aged 18-29 years in good health and CMV-seronegative. Material for sequencing was PBMCs. This sequence joins TRBV5-1 and TRBJ2-3; 9 positions match TRBD2. The CDR3 DNA sequence: TGCGCCAGCAGCTCGCCGACTAGCGGAAAGAGCACAGATACGCAGTATTTT. It codes for CASSSPTSGKSTDTQYF. Supplemented by reference TRBV5-1 and TRBJ2-3, the full variable domain reads KAGVTQTPRYLIKTRGQQVTLSCSPISGHRSVSWYQQTPGQGLQFLFEYFSETQRNKGNFPGRFSGRQFSNSRSEMNVSTLELGDSALYLCASSSPTSGKSTDTQYFGPGTRLTVL.